The clone carrying this T cell receptor beta chain was seen a few times. Its antigen remains unidentified. CD8+ and CD4+ T cells from blood underwent TCR beta sequencing. Included as multiple sclerosis controls were treatment-naive patients who had stable or active relapsing-remitting disease. Negative isolation yielded the CD8+ and CD4+ T cells, while FACS enriched the TEMRA cells. Roughly 0.45 to 1 ug RNA was reverse transcribed with random hexamers. TCRdb independently ran MiXCR on the immunoSEQ multiplex PCR reads; one entry per CDR3 protein. The table lists 200,000 to 250,000 distinct CDR3 sequences, roughly 95% of them singletons. This sample stems from a study of CD8 T cells in Susac syndrome. General observations from the study: It was acknowledged by the study that relatively few individuals were included in its TCR sequencing and HLA analysis.

This sequence was found in a human donor with multiple sclerosis. Sequenced material: CD4+ T cells from PBMCs.

The CDR3 bases are TGTGCCAGCAGTTACCGAGGACAAGAGACCCAGTACTTC. It yields the protein CASSYRGQETQYF. This chain connects TRBV6-6 to TRBJ2-5; unclear D gene. The CDR3 spans 13 residues. Germline CDR1 MNHNY, CDR2 SVGAGI (reference sequence). V gave up 2 bases and J gave up 2 bases, with 6 bases separating them.